A single sample is the source of the 27 T cell receptor beta chains below, sequenced in a study of blood T cell repertoires in COVID-19. This table comes from immunoSEQ multiplex PCR, and its TCRdb copy is limited to in-frame clones, with some not included. The data hold roughly 14,000 clones, with roughly nine tenths observed a single time. The sequenced sample was peripheral blood. These receptors originate from a woman at least 80 years old with COVID-19, enrolled during active disease.

This rearrangement joins TRBV5-1 to TRBJ2-7; D is possibly TRBD1 (6 bases). The CDR3 spans 14 residues. CDR1 SGHRS and CDR2 YFSETQ come from the germline V gene. Trimming removed 7 bases from V and 0 bases from J, with 14 bases in between. As DNA, the CDR3 is TGCGCCAGCCGGGGCCAGGGGTTCTCCTACGAGCAGTACTTC. Protein: CASRGQGFSYEQYF.

The V call is TRBV6-5, the J call TRBJ1-5, with a possible D match to TRBD1 (5 bases). The ends were cut back, 6 bases at V and 2 bases at J, with 11 bases in the middle. The CDR3 runs to 14 residues. Germline values: CDR1 MNHEY, CDR2 SVGAGI. CDR3 protein: CASSLGGGNQPQHF. In DNA, the CDR3 is TGTGCCAGCAGCCTGGGGGGTGGCAATCAGCCCCAGCATTTT.

The chain couples TRBV5-4 to TRBJ1-1; a possible D gene is TRBD1 (6 bases). V was cut by 3 bases and J by 7 bases, with 19 bases left in between. CDR3 length: 15 residues. CDR1 and CDR2 (germline): SGHNT, YYREEE (reference sequence). In nucleotides, the CDR3 is TGTGCCAGCAGCTCCCCGGCGGGGGGAGGGGGTGAAGCTTTCTTT. Encoded protein: CASSSPAGGGGEAFF.

In its sample, this clone ranks as large (0.1 to 1%). The chain links TRBV2 to TRBJ2-3, with 11 bases fitting TRBD2. V lost 7 bases, J lost 2 bases, and 5 bases stayed unmatched. The CDR3 runs to 15 residues. The germline CDR1 and CDR2 sequences are SNHLY and FYNNEI. The CDR3, as DNA: TGTGCCAGCACGGGACTAGCGGAGTTCACAGATACGCAGTATTTT. It yields the protein CASTGLAEFTDTQYF.

V and J are TRBV27 and TRBJ1-1; no firm D call. Trimming removed 7 bases from V and 4 bases from J, with 22 bases in between. Germline assignment: CDR1 MNHEY and CDR2 SMNVEV (reference sequence). This CDR3 contains 16 residues. CDR3 sequence reads: CASKLKPSFPGTEAFF. CDR3 coding DNA: TGTGCCAGCAAGTTAAAGCCGTCTTTCCCGGGCACTGAAGCTTTCTTT.

The rearrangement links TRBV5-1 to TRBJ2-5; 11 bases fit TRBD2. V lost 0 bases to trimming and J lost 1 base; unmatched junction nucleotides: 5. Germline values: CDR1 SGHRS, CDR2 YFSETQ. The CDR3 spans 17 residues. The DNA of the CDR3 is TGCGCCAGCAGCTTGGTGAAGCTAGCGGGGGGCCAAGAGACCCAGTACTTC. Its protein is CASSLVKLAGGQETQYF.

There are a few counts of this clone. The J gene is TRBJ1-5, the V gene TRBV18; 12 nucleotides match TRBD1. The length of the CDR3 is 16 residues. Trimming cost V 3 bases and J 6 bases; bases outside gene matches: 6. CDR1 and CDR2 (germline): KGHSH, LQKENI. This CDR3 is CASSPPGQGASQPQHF. The CDR3 bases are TGTGCCAGCTCACCGCCGGGACAGGGGGCGAGTCAGCCCCAGCATTTT.

The CDR3 sequence is CASSLDPRDRDQETQYF. CDR3 sequence (DNA): TGTGCCAGCAGCTTAGATCCCCGGGACAGGGACCAAGAGACCCAGTACTTC. This rearrangement joins TRBV11-3 to TRBJ2-5, with 9 bases that match TRBD1. This CDR3 comprises 17 residues. The germline gives CDR1 SGHNT, CDR2 YENEEA. After removal of 0 bases from V and 0 bases from J, the junction contained 5 bases not matched to a gene.

This chain uses TRBV2 with TRBJ1-1, with TRBD1 matching 8 bases. J gave up 4 bases and V 4 bases, and 5 bases lay outside the gene matches. Germline CDR1 SNHLY, CDR2 FYNNEI. There are 14 residues in the CDR3. The CDR3 bases are TGTGCCAGCAGTGTCGGCAGGGGGCTCACTGAAGCTTTCTTT. Protein product: CASSVGRGLTEAFF. Supplemented by reference TRBV2 and TRBJ1-1, the full variable domain reads EPEVTQTPSHQVTQMGQEVILRCVPISNHLYFYWYRQILGQKVEFLVSFYNNEISEKSEIFDDQFSVERPDGSNFTLKIRSTKLEDSAMYFCASSVGRGLTEAFFGQGTRLTVV.

The chain uses TRBV5-1 and TRBJ2-1, with D perhaps matching TRBD1 (6 bases). The CDR3 runs 13 residues. Looked up from germline, CDR1 is SGHRS and CDR2 is YFSETQ. V gave up 5 bases and J gave up 4 bases, with 10 bases separating them. CDR3 loop: CASSRQEYNEQFF. The CDR3 nucleotides are TGCGCCAGCAGTAGACAGGAGTACAATGAGCAGTTCTTC.

V gene TRBV10-3 combines with J gene TRBJ2-7; no firm D call. Germline V gene lookup returns CDR1 ENHRY and CDR2 SYGVKD. CDR3 size: 12 residues. The V end was cut by 2 bases, the J end by 10 bases, with 12 bases between. The CDR3 loop is CAISEGWAGQYF. CDR3 in DNA: TGTGCCATCAGTGAGGGGTGGGCAGGCCAGTACTTC.

CDR3 residues: CASSVWANHEQFF. The CDR3 DNA sequence: TGTGCCAGCAGTGTTTGGGCCAACCATGAGCAGTTCTTC. This rearrangement joins TRBV2 to TRBJ2-1; D is ambiguous. This CDR3 is 13 amino acids long. CDR1 is SNHLY and CDR2 is FYNNEI in the germline V gene. V shed 4 bases and J shed 8 bases, with 12 bases lying between them.

The chain has TRBV28 and TRBJ1-2; D uncertain. Germline CDR1 is MDHEN and CDR2 is SYDVKM. The CDR3 extends over 13 amino acids. V was shortened by 7 bases and J by 3 bases, with 12 bases between the two germline ends. The CDR3 sequence: CASTPRGDYGYTF. The CDR3 DNA reads as TGTGCCAGCACCCCCCGGGGAGACTATGGCTACACCTTC.

V gene TRBV4-2 combines with J gene TRBJ2-1; TRBD1 might be the D (5 bases). CDR1 and CDR2 from the germline V gene are LGHNA and YNFKEQ. This CDR3 has 15 amino acids. The V gene lost 1 base and the J gene lost 5 bases, with 12 bases spanning the gap. The CDR3, as DNA: TGTGCCAGCAGCCAAGGTTTGGACACCAACAATGAGCAGTTCTTC. Translated, it gives CASSQGLDTNNEQFF.

The CDR3 DNA follows: TGTGCCAGCAGCAGGACAGCAGTAACGAATTCACCCCTCCACTTT. As protein: CASSRTAVTNSPLHF. The V call is TRBV7-2, the J call TRBJ1-6, with D tentatively TRBD1 (6 bases). V was shortened by 5 bases and J by 7 bases, with 15 bases between the two germline ends. This CDR3 has 15 amino acids. Germline V gene data show CDR1 as SGHTA and CDR2 as FQGNSA.

The chain links TRBV5-6 to TRBJ2-1; TRBD2 agrees at 11 bases. CDR1 is SGHDT, CDR2 YYEEEE, per germline. The CDR3 has 15 amino acids. V dropped 4 bases and J dropped 3; count of bases not matched to a gene: 3. The CDR3 DNA sequence: TGTGCCAGCAGCCGACTAGCGGGACTCTACAATGAGCAGTTCTTC. This sequence encodes CASSRLAGLYNEQFF.

The chain is built from TRBV9 and TRBJ2-7; D perhaps matches TRBD1 (5 bases). This CDR3 spans 12 amino acids. Germline V gene sequence: CDR1 SGDLS, CDR2 YYNGEE. Trimming pared 4 bases from V and 5 bases from J, leaving 10 bases between. DNA for the CDR3: TGTGCCAGCAGCCCCCAGGGAAACGAGCAGTACTTC. This sequence encodes CASSPQGNEQYF.

J is TRBJ1-2 and V is TRBV6-5; the D gene is possibly TRBD1 (5 bases). Trimming left V 4 bases short and J 1 base short, with 10 bases between. The CDR3 consists of 14 residues. CDR1 MNHEY and CDR2 SVGAGI come from the germline V gene. This chain's CDR3 is CASSSGGYNYGYTF. CDR3 DNA sequence: TGTGCCAGCAGTTCGGGGGGGTATAACTATGGCTACACCTTC.

This rearrangement joins TRBV6-7 to TRBJ1-4, with D maybe TRBD1 (6 bases). TRBV6-7 is reported as an ORF; its role is uncertain. CDR3 length: 16 residues. Deletions cut 7 bases from V and 6 bases from J, with 21 bases between. The CDR3 coding sequence is TGTGCCAGCACCCCCTGGCGAAGGGGGGGGGATGAAAAACTGTTTTTT. Amino acid sequence: CASTPWRRGGDEKLFF.

The rearrangement links TRBV6-5 to TRBJ1-3; 7 nucleotides align to TRBD1. CDR1 is MNHEY, CDR2 SVGAGI, per germline. The CDR3 has 13 amino acids. V dropped 6 bases and J dropped 2; count of bases not matched to a gene: 1. CDR3 sequence (DNA): TGTGCCAGCAGGCAGGGGGCTGGAAACACCATATATTTT. It specifies CASRQGAGNTIYF.

J is TRBJ1-5 and V is TRBV28, with a tentative D call TRBD1 (6 bases). This CDR3 spans 14 amino acids. Germline V gene data show CDR1 as MDHEN and CDR2 as SYDVKM. The V and J ends lost 7 bases and 2 bases respectively, with 12 bases between them. CDR3 sequence reads: CASNPPGGNQPQHF. The CDR3 bases are TGTGCCAGCAACCCCCCAGGGGGCAATCAGCCCCAGCATTTT.

The DNA of the CDR3 is TGTGCCAGCAGCGACGCGACAGGGACCGGGGAGCTGTTTTTT. This codes for CASSDATGTGELFF. The V gene is TRBV28, the J gene TRBJ2-2; TRBD1 agrees at 7 bases. V shed 6 bases, J shed 5 bases, and the junction held 6 bases outside the gene matches. This CDR3 region has 14 residues. Germline lookup yields CDR1 MDHEN and CDR2 SYDVKM.

This clone ranks as medium-sized (0.01 to 0.1%). The chain uses TRBV24-1 and TRBJ2-1; 9 positions match TRBD2. The CDR3 has 14 residues. Per germline, CDR1 KGHDR and CDR2 SFDVKD. J was trimmed by 7 bases and V by 5 bases; bases with no gene match: 5. The chain's CDR3 is CATSASGIVNEQFF. For the CDR3, the DNA is TGTGCCACCAGTGCTAGCGGGATTGTTAATGAGCAGTTCTTC.

This clone showed up just once. The V gene is TRBV6-6, the J gene TRBJ2-2; D unresolved. The length of the CDR3 is 11 residues. Germline V gives CDR1 MNHNY, CDR2 SVGAGI (reference sequence). V lost 4 bases and J lost 7, with 4 bases in between. The chain's CDR3 is CASSFNGELFF. The CDR3 nucleotides read TGTGCCAGCAGTTTCAACGGGGAGCTGTTTTTT.

This clone is medium-sized by share. The rearrangement joins TRBV4-2 to TRBJ2-1; a possible D gene is TRBD2 (5 bases). Germline-derived CDR1 and CDR2 are LGHNA and YNFKEQ. V gave up 0 bases and J gave up 4 bases, with 10 bases separating them. The CDR3 has 15 residues. The chain's CDR3 is CASSQDFGVYNEQFF. The DNA for the CDR3 is TGTGCCAGCAGCCAAGATTTCGGGGTTTACAATGAGCAGTTCTTC.

V gene TRBV24-1 combines with J gene TRBJ1-1; D is uncertain. Looked up from germline, CDR1 is KGHDR and CDR2 is SFDVKD. Trimming removed 5 bases at V and 3 bases at J, with 9 bases between. The CDR3 is 13 amino acids. CDR3 protein: CATSAPPYTEAFF. The CDR3, as DNA: TGTGCCACCAGTGCCCCCCCGTACACTGAAGCTTTCTTT.

V gene TRBV7-2 combines with J gene TRBJ2-2; 9 nucleotides align to TRBD1. The CDR3 totals 16 residues. Germline V gene lookup returns CDR1 SGHTA and CDR2 FQGNSA. With V trimmed by 4 bases and J by 3 bases, 6 bases remained unmatched. CDR3 sequence: CASSSQGQGHTGELFF. CDR3 DNA: TGTGCCAGCAGCTCACAGGGACAGGGTCACACCGGGGAGCTGTTTTTT.